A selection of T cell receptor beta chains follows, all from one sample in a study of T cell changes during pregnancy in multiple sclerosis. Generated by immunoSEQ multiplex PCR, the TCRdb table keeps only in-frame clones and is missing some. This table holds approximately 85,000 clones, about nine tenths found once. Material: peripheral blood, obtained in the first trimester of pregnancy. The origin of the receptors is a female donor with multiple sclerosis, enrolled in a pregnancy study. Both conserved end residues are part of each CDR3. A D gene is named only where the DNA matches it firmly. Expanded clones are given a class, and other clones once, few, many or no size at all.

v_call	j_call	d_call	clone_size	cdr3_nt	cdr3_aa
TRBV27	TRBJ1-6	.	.	TGTGCCAGCAGTCCCCGTGGCAGGGCCGACTCACCCCTCCACTTT	CASSPRGRADSPLHF
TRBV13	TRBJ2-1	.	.	TGTGCCAGCAGTACCTCCGGGACTGCTTTAAATGAGCAGTTCTTC	CASSTSGTALNEQFF
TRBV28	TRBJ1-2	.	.	TGTGCCAGCAGCCCCGTGGGGACACCTGGCTACACCTTC	CASSPVGTPGYTF
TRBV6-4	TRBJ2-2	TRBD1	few	TGTGCCAGCAGCCGGACAGGCGACACCGGGGAGCTGTTTTTT	CASSRTGDTGELFF
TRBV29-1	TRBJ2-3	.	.	TGCAGCGTTGGCGAACTAGGTACGCAGTATTTT	CSVGELGTQYF
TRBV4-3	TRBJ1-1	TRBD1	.	TGCGCCAGCGGCACCGGGACAGCCAAAGCTTTCTTT	CASGTGTAKAFF
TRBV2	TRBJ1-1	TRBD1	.	TGTGCCAGCAGTGCGATGGGACAGGCGCCTGAGGCTTTCTTT	CASSAMGQAPEAFF
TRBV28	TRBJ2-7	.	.	TGTGCCAGCAGTTCGGGAGACATGTACGAGCAGTACTTC	CASSSGDMYEQYF
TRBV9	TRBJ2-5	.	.	TGTGCCAGCAGCGGACCGGGACTTGAGACCCAGTACTTC	CASSGPGLETQYF
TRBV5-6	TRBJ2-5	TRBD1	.	TGTGCCAGCAGTCGGGGACAGGGAGGGGCTGGGGAGACCCAGTACTTC	CASSRGQGGAGETQYF
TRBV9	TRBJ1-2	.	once	TGTGCCAGCAGCGCTGACAAGTATGGCTACACCTTC	CASSADKYGYTF
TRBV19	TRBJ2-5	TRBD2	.	TGTGCCAGTAGTACCCCCGGGAGGGAAGAGACCCAGTACTTC	CASSTPGREETQYF
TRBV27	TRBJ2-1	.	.	TGTGCCAGCAAGGGGTTCCTGCTCAATGAGCAGTTCTTC	CASKGFLLNEQFF
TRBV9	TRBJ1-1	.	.	TGTGCCAGCAGCGTAGGGGGGGGGAAAGCTTTCTTT	CASSVGGGKAFF
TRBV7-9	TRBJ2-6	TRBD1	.	TGTGCCAGCAGCTTGGCAGGGGGCGCTGGGGCCAACGTCCTGACTTTC	CASSLAGGAGANVLTF
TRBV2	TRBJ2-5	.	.	TGTGCCAGCAGTGTAGTCATAGAGACCCAGTACTTC	CASSVVIETQYF
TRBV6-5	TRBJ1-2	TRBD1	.	TGTGCCAGCAGTTCACAACCGGGACAGGGTAGAAATGGCTACACCTTC	CASSSQPGQGRNGYTF
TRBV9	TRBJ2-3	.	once	TGTGCCAGCAGCGTCCCTTACGGGGATACGCAGTATTTT	CASSVPYGDTQYF
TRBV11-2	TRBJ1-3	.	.	TGTGCCAGCAGCCTAGAAAGACAAGCTGCTGGAAACACCATATATTTT	CASSLERQAAGNTIYF
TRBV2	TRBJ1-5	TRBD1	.	TGTGCCAGCAGCGCCGGGACAGGGGGTCAGCCCCAGCATTTT	CASSAGTGGQPQHF
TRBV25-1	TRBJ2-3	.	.	TGTGCCAGCAGGCCTAGGCGCGGGGGCCTCACAGATACGCAGTATTTT	CASRPRRGGLTDTQYF
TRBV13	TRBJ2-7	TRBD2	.	TGTGCCAGCAGCTTAGTGGTAGCGGGGGCCACCTACGAGCAGTACTTC	CASSLVVAGATYEQYF
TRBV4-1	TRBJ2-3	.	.	TGCGCCAGCAGCCAAGATATCGGGAGTACTGATACGCAGTATTTT	CASSQDIGSTDTQYF
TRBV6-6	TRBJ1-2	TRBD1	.	TGTGCCAGCAGTCCCGACAGGGCGTATGGCTACACCTTC	CASSPDRAYGYTF
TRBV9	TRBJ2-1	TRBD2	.	TGTGCCAGCAGCCAAACGGCGGGACTAGCGGGGCCCAAGCAGTTCTTC	CASSQTAGLAGPKQFF
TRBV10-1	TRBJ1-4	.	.	TGCGCCAGCAGGAGGACTGAGGAGAAACTGTTTTTT	CASRRTEEKLFF
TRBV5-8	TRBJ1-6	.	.	TGTGCCAGCGGTGAGACGAGGAGTTCACCCCTCCACTTT	CASGETRSSPLHF
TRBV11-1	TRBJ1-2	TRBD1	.	TGTGCCAGCAGCCCGGGGACAGAAGATGGCTACACCTTC	CASSPGTEDGYTF
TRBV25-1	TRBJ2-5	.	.	TGTGCCAGCAGGATAGCTAGTACGGCCTCGGCGACCCAGTACTTC	CASRIASTASATQYF
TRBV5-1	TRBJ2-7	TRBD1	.	TGCGCCAGCAGCATGGCCGATGGGACAGGGTACTACGAGCAGTACTTC	CASSMADGTGYYEQYF
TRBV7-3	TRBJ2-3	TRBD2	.	TGTGCCAGCAGCTTAACTAGCGGGGGGATCACAGATACGCAGTATTTT	CASSLTSGGITDTQYF
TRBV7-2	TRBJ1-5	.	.	TGTGCCAGCAGCCGGGTCTTTAGCAATCAGCCCCAGCATTTT	CASSRVFSNQPQHF
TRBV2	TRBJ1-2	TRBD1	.	TGTGCCAGCAGGGACAGGGGGCAAGGCTACACCTTC	CASRDRGQGYTF
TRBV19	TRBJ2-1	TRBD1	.	TGTGCCAGTGGACAACCTGGGGCAGGGGGCATGAATGAGCAGTTCTTC	CASGQPGAGGMNEQFF
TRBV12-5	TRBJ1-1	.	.	TGTGCTAGTGGTTTGGTACACGGAGGGAACACTGAAGCTTTCTTT	CASGLVHGGNTEAFF
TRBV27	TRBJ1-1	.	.	TGTGCCAGCAGTTTGGCGGGGAGCACTGAAGCTTTCTTT	CASSLAGSTEAFF
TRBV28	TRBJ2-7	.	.	TGTGCCAGCAGTTTAAACTTTTACGAGCAGTACTTC	CASSLNFYEQYF
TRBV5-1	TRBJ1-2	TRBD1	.	TGCGCCAGCAGCTTGGCCGGGACAGGGAACTATGGCTACACCTTC	CASSLAGTGNYGYTF
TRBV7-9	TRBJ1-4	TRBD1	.	TGTGCCAGCAGCTTATTTGCTCTTTCGTTGACAGGGGAAAGTGAAAAACTGTTTTTT	CASSLFALSLTGESEKLFF
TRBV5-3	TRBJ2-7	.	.	TGTGCCAGAAGCTTGGTTAACGGGGTTCTTCTCGAGCAGTACTTC	CARSLVNGVLLEQYF
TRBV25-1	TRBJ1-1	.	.	TGTGCCAGCAGTGAATTAAGAGGAGCGGACACTGAAGCTTTCTTT	CASSELRGADTEAFF
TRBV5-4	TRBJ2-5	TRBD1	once	TGTGCCAGCAGCTTACAGGGGCAAGAGACCCAGTACTTC	CASSLQGQETQYF
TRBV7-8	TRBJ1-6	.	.	TGTGCCAGCAACACCGGGAAATCACCCCTCCACTTT	CASNTGKSPLHF
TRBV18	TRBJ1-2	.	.	TGTGCCAGCTCACCTGGTCACATCCCAGGTGGCTACACCTTC	CASSPGHIPGGYTF
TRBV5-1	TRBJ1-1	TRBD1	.	TGCGCCAGCAGCTTAGAGGGACAGTTACTAACTGAAGCTTTCTTT	CASSLEGQLLTEAFF
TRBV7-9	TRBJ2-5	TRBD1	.	TGTGCCAGCAGACTCGGACAGGAAGAGACCCAGTACTTC	CASRLGQEETQYF
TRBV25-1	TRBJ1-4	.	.	TGTGCCAGCAGTTTTTATAATAATGAAAAACTGTTTTTT	CASSFYNNEKLFF
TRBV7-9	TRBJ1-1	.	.	TGTGCCAGCAGCTTACCCGGGGTAGGGATGAACACTGAAGCTTTCTTT	CASSLPGVGMNTEAFF
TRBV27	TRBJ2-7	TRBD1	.	TGTGCCAGCAGTCAGGGACAGTTACATTACGAGCAGTACTTC	CASSQGQLHYEQYF
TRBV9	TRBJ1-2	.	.	TGTGCCAGCAGCGTAGAGGGCAGGGGCAGCTATGGCTACACCTTC	CASSVEGRGSYGYTF
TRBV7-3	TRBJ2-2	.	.	TGTGCCAGCAGCTTAGTTGGCGGTGCGAACACCGGGGAGCTGTTTTTT	CASSLVGGANTGELFF
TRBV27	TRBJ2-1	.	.	TGTGCCAGCAGTTTATTACCTGACAGGTCCAACTCCTACAATGAGCAGTTCTTC	CASSLLPDRSNSYNEQFF
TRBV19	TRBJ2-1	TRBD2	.	TGTGCCAGTAGTAGATCCCAAAAGACTAGCGGGAGATACAATGAGCAGTTCTTC	CASSRSQKTSGRYNEQFF
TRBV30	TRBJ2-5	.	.	TGTGCCTGGAGTATATCGGTTCGGGAGACCCAGTACTTC	CAWSISVRETQYF
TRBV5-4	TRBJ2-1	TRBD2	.	TGTGCCAGCAGCATTGTGGCTAGCGGGTACAATGAGCAGTTCTTC	CASSIVASGYNEQFF
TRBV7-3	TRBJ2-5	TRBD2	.	TGTGCCAGCAGCTTAAGGGAGGGGATCCAAGAGACCCAGTACTTC	CASSLREGIQETQYF